A single sample is the source of the 7 T cell receptor beta chains below, sequenced in a study of blood T cell repertoires in COVID-19 (dated by TCRdb to between 2020 and 2021). The library was built by means of the immunoSEQ multiplex PCR assay. TCRdb's version of the immuneACCESS table is confined to in-frame rearrangements and falls short of the full clone set. An unresolved V gene accounts for under half of the shortfall where checked; the remainder is of unknown origin. A total of 150,000 to 200,000 clones appear in this sample, 87% of them only once. The ten top clones hold around 4.6% of the sample. The sequencing sample was made of peripheral blood. The receptors originated from a human donor in a cohort sampled during active COVID-19.

This clone was picked up a small number of times. This chain links TRBV3-1 (or the pseudogene TRBV3-2) with TRBJ1-1, with D tentatively TRBD1 (5 bases). Between the trimmed V and J ends, which lost 1 base and 9 bases, there was a span of 15 bases. Germline CDR1 and CDR2: LGHDT and YNNKEL (reference sequence). The length of the CDR3 is 14 residues. The DNA for the CDR3 is TGTGCCAGCAGCCAAGTCAGGGATTGGGGTCAAGCTTTCTTT. Its protein is CASSQVRDWGQAFF.

The genes are TRBV2 and TRBJ2-5, with D unclear. The V gene lost 1 base and the J gene lost 2 bases, with 8 bases spanning the gap. Germline V CDR1 and CDR2: SNHLY, FYNNEI. The CDR3 runs 14 residues. CDR3 nucleotides: TGTGCCAGCAGTGAAGGGGCCATACAAGAGACCCAGTACTTC. Protein: CASSEGAIQETQYF. The full variable domain, with the rest looked up from reference TRBV2 and TRBJ2-5, is EPEVTQTPSHQVTQMGQEVILRCVPISNHLYFYWYRQILGQKVEFLVSFYNNEISEKSEIFDDQFSVERPDGSNFTLKIRSTKLEDSAMYFCASSEGAIQETQYFGPGTRLLVL.

This chain connects TRBV27 to TRBJ2-7, with 7 bases that match TRBD2. The J segment lost 2 bases and the V segment lost 5 bases, leaving 6 bases of the junction unmatched. Germline V gene data show CDR1 as MNHEY and CDR2 as SMNVEV (reference sequence). The CDR3 length is 14 residues. CDR3 sequence reads: CASSPGGSTYEQYF. CDR3 bases: TGTGCCAGCAGTCCGGGCGGGAGCACCTACGAGCAGTACTTC.

This clone has a handful of counts. The chain employs TRBV7-9 and TRBJ1-1, with D uncertain. The CDR3 contains 13 residues. Germline V gives CDR1 SEHNR, CDR2 FQNEAQ (reference sequence). Trimming removed 2 bases at V and 2 bases at J, with 6 bases between. CDR3 sequence: CASSLTGNTEAFF. The CDR3 DNA is TGTGCCAGCAGCTTAACGGGTAACACTGAAGCTTTCTTT.

The gene calls are TRBV27 and TRBJ2-7; tentatively, D is TRBD1 (5 bases). Germline V lookup: CDR1 MNHEY, CDR2 SMNVEV (reference sequence). The CDR3 runs 11 residues. V was pared by 5 bases and J by 4 bases, with 6 bases between. In DNA, the CDR3 is TGTGCCAGCAGTGGGGCGTACGAGCAGTACTTC. Translated: CASSGAYEQYF.

V and J are TRBV19 and TRBJ1-1; a possible D gene is TRBD1 (6 bases). Trimming removed 1 base at V and 7 bases at J, with 10 bases between. Germline values: CDR1 LNHDA, CDR2 SQIVND (reference sequence). The CDR3 is made up of 13 amino acids. The CDR3: CASSIGTASEAFF. CDR3 DNA sequence: TGTGCCAGTAGTATAGGGACAGCGAGTGAAGCTTTCTTT.

The chain links TRBV5-1 to TRBJ2-7; D possibly corresponds to TRBD1 (5 bases). V gave up 1 base and J gave up 2 bases, with 10 bases separating them. The CDR3 has 14 amino acids. Germline V gives CDR1 SGHRS, CDR2 YFSETQ. The CDR3 bases are TGCGCCAGCAGCTTGAGTTTGGGGCCCTACGAGCAGTACTTC. Protein sequence: CASSLSLGPYEQYF.